This TCR beta chain was retrieved from a study of spatial heterogeneity in lung cancer. For the study at large: At a median of roughly two years after resection, follow-up PBMC samples were sequenced when available.

Regarding time point: blood at routine non-recurrence follow-up after resection. Sequencing covered unsorted whole RNA taken from tumor, nontumor lung or frozen PBMC. TCRdb used MiXCR to reprocess the 5' RACE reads, holding one entry per CDR3 protein. The sample consists of about 120,000 distinct CDR3 sequences, 9% to 15% of them appearing once. Regarding the study as a whole: Circulating ubiquitous expanded tumor TCRs were observed more frequently at resection than at follow-up.

This clonotype was recorded a few times. As yet, its antigen is unknown. V was trimmed by 5 bases and J by 3 bases, leaving 10 bases between them. Per germline, CDR1 DFQATT and CDR2 SNEGSKA (reference sequence). The CDR3 totals 12 residues. The clonotype originates from a male donor with early-stage non-small cell lung cancer. The chain combines TRBV20-1 with TRBJ1-2; tentative D call: TRBD1 (5 bases). Source: PBMCs, taken at follow-up. The CDR3 here is CSAQGYDYGYTF. In DNA, the CDR3 is TGCAGTGCTCAGGGATATGACTATGGCTACACCTTC.